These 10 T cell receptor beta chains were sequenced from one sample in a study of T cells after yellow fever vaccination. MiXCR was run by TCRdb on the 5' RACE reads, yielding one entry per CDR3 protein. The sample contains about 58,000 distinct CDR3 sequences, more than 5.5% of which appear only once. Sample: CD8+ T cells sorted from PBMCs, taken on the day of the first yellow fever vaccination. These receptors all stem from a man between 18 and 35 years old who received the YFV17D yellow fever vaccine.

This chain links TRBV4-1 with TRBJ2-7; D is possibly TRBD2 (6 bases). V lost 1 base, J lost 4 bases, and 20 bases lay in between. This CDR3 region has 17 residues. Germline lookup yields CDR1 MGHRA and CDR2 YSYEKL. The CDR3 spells CASSQVLGGDHRYEQYV. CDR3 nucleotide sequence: TGCGCCAGCAGCCAAGTCTTGGGGGGTGACCATAGATACGAGCAGTACGTC.

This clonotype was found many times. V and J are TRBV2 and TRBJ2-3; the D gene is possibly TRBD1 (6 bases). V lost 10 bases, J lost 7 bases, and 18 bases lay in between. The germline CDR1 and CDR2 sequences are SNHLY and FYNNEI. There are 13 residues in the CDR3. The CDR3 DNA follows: TGTGCCACCAAGGAGACAGGAATTTATACGCAGTATTTT. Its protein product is CATKETGIYTQYF.

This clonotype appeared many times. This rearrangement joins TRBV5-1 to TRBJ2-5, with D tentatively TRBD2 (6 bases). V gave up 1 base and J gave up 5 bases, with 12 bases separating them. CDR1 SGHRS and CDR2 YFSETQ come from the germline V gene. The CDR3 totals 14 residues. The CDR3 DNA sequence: TGCGCCAGCAGCTTGCGGGACTCCGGCGAGACCCAGTACTTC. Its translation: CASSLRDSGETQYF.

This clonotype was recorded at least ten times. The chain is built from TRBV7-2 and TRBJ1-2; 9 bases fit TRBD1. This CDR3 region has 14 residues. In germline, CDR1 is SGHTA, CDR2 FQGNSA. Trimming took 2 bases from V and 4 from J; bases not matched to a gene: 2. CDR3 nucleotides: TGTGCCAGCAGCTTACCGACAGGGGGCTATGGCTACACCTTC. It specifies CASSLPTGGYGYTF.

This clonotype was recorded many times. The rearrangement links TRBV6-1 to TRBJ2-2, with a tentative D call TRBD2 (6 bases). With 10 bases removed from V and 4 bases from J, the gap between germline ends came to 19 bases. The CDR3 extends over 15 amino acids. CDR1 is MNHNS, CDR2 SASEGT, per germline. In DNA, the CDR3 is TGTGCCATCCACTCCGGCCCCGGGAGCACCGGGGAGCTGTTTTTT. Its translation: CAIHSGPGSTGELFF.

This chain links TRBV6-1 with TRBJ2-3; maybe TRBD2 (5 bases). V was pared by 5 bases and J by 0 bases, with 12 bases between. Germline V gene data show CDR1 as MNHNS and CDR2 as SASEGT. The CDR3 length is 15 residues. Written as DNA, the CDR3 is TGTGCCAGCAGTACGGGATCTTCTAGCACAGATACGCAGTATTTT. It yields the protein CASSTGSSSTDTQYF.

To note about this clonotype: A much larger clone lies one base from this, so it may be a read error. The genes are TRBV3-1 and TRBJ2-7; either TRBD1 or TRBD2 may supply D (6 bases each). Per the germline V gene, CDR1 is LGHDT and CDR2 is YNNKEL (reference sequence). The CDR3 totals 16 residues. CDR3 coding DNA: TGTGCCAGCAGCCAAAAGGGGGGAACGAGCTCCTACGTGCAGTACGTC. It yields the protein CASSQKGGTSSYVQYV.

CDR3 protein: CSVEDSLRIGAETQYF. DNA of the CDR3: TGCAGCGTTGAAGATTCCCTGCGTATAGGCGCCGAGACCCAGTACTTC. The chain links TRBV29-1 to TRBJ2-5; D is uncertain. V gave up 0 bases and J gave up 5 bases, with 19 bases separating them. Germline V gene data show CDR1 as SQVTM and CDR2 as ANQGSEA. This CDR3 region has 16 residues. Complete variable domain (other parts from reference TRBV29-1 and TRBJ2-5): SAVISQKPSRDICQRGTSLTIQCQVDSQVTMMFWYRQQPGQSLTLIATANQGSEATYESGFVIDKFPISRPNLTFSTLTVSNMSPEDSSIYLCSVEDSLRIGAETQYFGPGTRLLVL.

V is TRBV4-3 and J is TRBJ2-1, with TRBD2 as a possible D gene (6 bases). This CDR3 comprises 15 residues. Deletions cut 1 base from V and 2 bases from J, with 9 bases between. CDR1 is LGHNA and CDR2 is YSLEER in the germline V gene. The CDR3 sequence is CASSQGGGAYNEQFF. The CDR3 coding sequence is TGCGCCAGCAGCCAAGGGGGCGGGGCCTACAATGAGCAGTTCTTC.

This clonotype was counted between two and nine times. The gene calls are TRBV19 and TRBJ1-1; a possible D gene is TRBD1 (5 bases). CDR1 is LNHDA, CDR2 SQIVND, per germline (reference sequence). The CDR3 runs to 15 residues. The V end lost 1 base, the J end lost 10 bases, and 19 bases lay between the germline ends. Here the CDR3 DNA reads TGTGCCAGTAGTATAGTGCATCCCGCGGGGGTCGCAGCTTTCTTT. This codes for CASSIVHPAGVAAFF.